The 5 T cell receptor beta chains listed next were all sequenced from one sample in a study of PD-L1 blockade in urothelial cancer. As to time point: pretreatment peripheral blood. The repertoire was sequenced with immunoSEQ multiplex PCR; TCRdb's copy has only in-frame clones and lacks some. The sample lists tens of thousands of clones, 90% occurring once. The sequencing here drew on PBMCs, taken around atezolizumab (anti-PD-L1) treatment. The receptors were sampled from a man between 65 and 85 years old with urothelial cancer.

This rearrangement joins TRBV28 to TRBJ1-2; D is undetermined. Deletions cut 7 bases from V and 1 base from J, with 13 bases between. CDR3 size: 14 residues. The germline V gene encodes CDR1 MDHEN and CDR2 SYDVKM. CDR3 region: CASTYSGDNYGYTF. DNA for the CDR3: TGTGCCAGCACTTACTCCGGGGATAACTATGGCTACACCTTC.

The gene calls are TRBV5-6 and TRBJ2-1, with D unresolved. This CDR3 is built from 11 residues. From germline, CDR1 is SGHDT and CDR2 YYEEEE. Between the trimmed V and J ends, which lost 4 bases and 9 bases, there was a span of 8 bases. DNA of the CDR3: TGTGCCAGCAGCAGCGTAGGTGAGCAGTTCTTC. This codes for CASSSVGEQFF. The full variable domain, with the rest looked up from reference TRBV5-6 and TRBJ2-1, is DAGVTQSPTHLIKTRGQQVTLRCSPKSGHDTVSWYQQALGQGPQFIFQYYEEEERQRGNFPDRFSGHQFPNYSSELNVNALLLGDSALYLCASSSVGEQFFGPGTRLTVL.

The chain's CDR3 is CASTGDPGANVLTF. In DNA, the CDR3 is TGTGCCAGCACGGGGGATCCTGGGGCCAACGTCCTGACTTTC. The V call is TRBV28, the J call TRBJ2-6; perhaps TRBD2 as D (6 bases). This CDR3 spans 14 amino acids. V dropped 7 bases and J dropped 2 bases, with 9 bases sitting between them. The germline V gene encodes CDR1 MDHEN and CDR2 SYDVKM.

The sample holds one count of this clone. The genes are TRBV4-1 and TRBJ1-4, with D possibly TRBD1 on 5 matching bases. The V end lost 1 base, the J end lost 8 bases, and 14 bases lay between the germline ends. This CDR3 is 15 amino acids long. In germline, CDR1 is MGHRA, CDR2 YSYEKL. The CDR3 is CASSQVSRGDEKLFF. The DNA for the CDR3 is TGCGCCAGCAGCCAAGTTAGTAGGGGTGACGAAAAACTGTTTTTT.

This chain joins TRBV29-1 and TRBJ1-1; TRBD1 aligns across 10 bases. V was pared by 2 bases and J by 10 bases, with 4 bases of the junction left unmatched. This CDR3 region has 12 residues. Germline assignment: CDR1 SQVTM and CDR2 ANQGSEA. The CDR3 sequence is CSVEFGTGAAFF. CDR3 nucleotides: TGCAGCGTTGAATTCGGGACAGGGGCAGCTTTCTTT.